One and the same sample provided the 28 T cell receptor beta chains below, sequenced in a study of cytomegalovirus exposure and HLA in healthy donors. The PCR contained 60 Vbeta and 13 Jbeta primers. Method: immunoSEQ multiplex PCR; TCRdb's copy keeps in-frame clones and lacks some. The profile shows about 100,000 clones, around 82% of them singletons. Sequencing input: PBMCs. The receptors originated from a woman aged 60-75 years in good health and CMV-seronegative.

This chain connects TRBV7-8 to TRBJ2-7; 9 bases fit TRBD2. V gave up 5 bases and J gave up 4 bases; unmatched junction bases: 9. In germline, CDR1 is SGHVS, CDR2 FQNEAQ. CDR3 length: 15 residues. The CDR3 is CASSRGGTSPYEQYF. DNA of the CDR3: TGTGCCAGCAGCCGTGGGGGGACTAGCCCATACGAGCAGTACTTC.

In this sample, this clone turned up a few times. This sequence joins TRBV20-1 and TRBJ2-3; D is unresolved. The V end lost 6 bases, the J end lost 5 bases, and 9 bases lay between the germline ends. The germline V gene has CDR1 DFQATT and CDR2 SNEGSKA (reference sequence). CDR3 size: 11 residues. In nucleotides, the CDR3 is TGCAGTGCCACGCACAGAGATACGCAGTATTTT. Translated, it gives CSATHRDTQYF.

The V gene is TRBV7-9, the J gene TRBJ2-1, with D perhaps TRBD1 (6 bases). The germline CDR1 and CDR2 sequences are SEHNR and FQNEAQ (reference sequence). The CDR3 sequence is 15 residues long. Trimming took 1 base from V and 6 from J, leaving 13 bases between them. Here the CDR3 DNA reads TGTGCCAGCAGCTTAGGAGGGGGAACTAGCAATGAGCAGTTCTTC. It yields the protein CASSLGGGTSNEQFF.

This sequence joins TRBV7-2 and TRBJ1-1; 9 nucleotides agree with TRBD1. The CDR3 is 15 residues long. Trimming at V came to 1 base and at J to 4 bases, leaving 4 bases not matched to a gene. Germline V gives CDR1 SGHTA, CDR2 FQGNSA. CDR3 protein: CASSLVGQGTTEAFF. The DNA of the CDR3 is TGTGCCAGCAGCTTAGTGGGACAGGGAACCACTGAAGCTTTCTTT.

CDR3 sequence reads: CASSIDLTGTNTEAFF. The CDR3 DNA reads TGTGCCAGTAGTATAGACTTGACAGGGACGAACACTGAAGCTTTCTTT. The chain uses TRBV19 and TRBJ1-1; 7 bases align to TRBD1. Germline CDR1 is LNHDA and CDR2 is SQIVND (reference sequence). This CDR3 spans 16 amino acids. V trimming: 0 bases; J trimming: 1 base; junction bases outside the gene matches: 5.

The genes are TRBV4-3 and TRBJ1-4; D unclear. The CDR3 runs to 16 residues. Trimming took 1 base from V and 5 from J, leaving 14 bases between them. The germline gives CDR1 LGHNA, CDR2 YSLEER. CDR3 coding DNA: TGCGCCAGCAGCCAAGGACCTTCTGGGAGCAATGAAAAACTGTTTTTT. Amino acid sequence: CASSQGPSGSNEKLFF.

This clone was seen more than once but under ten times. The chain has TRBV10-2 and TRBJ1-2, with TRBD1 as a possible D gene (5 bases). V dropped 10 bases and J dropped 2 bases, with 14 bases sitting between them. Germline CDR1 WSHSY, CDR2 SAAADI. This CDR3 contains 13 residues. CDR3 amino acids: CATRDGGNYGYTF. The CDR3 bases are TGCGCCACCAGGGACGGGGGGAACTATGGCTACACCTTC.

This clone was counted a few times. This chain uses TRBV6-5 with TRBJ1-1; D not resolved. With 2 bases removed from V and 3 bases from J, the gap between germline ends came to 7 bases. CDR3 length: 13 amino acids. Germline values: CDR1 MNHEY, CDR2 SVGAGI. For the CDR3, the DNA is TGTGCCAGCAGTTACCGGAGGGACACTGAAGCTTTCTTT. It yields the protein CASSYRRDTEAFF.

This rearrangement joins TRBV4-3 to TRBJ1-2; 10 bases are shared with TRBD1. The germline CDR1 and CDR2 sequences are LGHNA and YSLEER. Germline trimming cut 4 bases from V and 8 bases from J; bases unmatched to any gene: 10. The CDR3 consists of 15 residues. This CDR3 reads CASSPSGDRGAGYTF. The CDR3 DNA reads as TGCGCCAGCAGCCCGTCCGGGGACAGGGGAGCCGGCTACACCTTC.

The V gene is TRBV6-5, the J gene TRBJ2-3; D remains unclear. Germline V CDR1 and CDR2: MNHEY, SVGAGI. The CDR3 is 15 residues long. V lost 2 bases to trimming and J lost 7 bases, with 16 bases between them. The CDR3, as DNA: TGTGCCAGCAGTTACCTCCCGGAGTCAGCCTATACGCAGTATTTT. Its protein product is CASSYLPESAYTQYF.

This clone showed up just once. The genes are TRBV14 and TRBJ1-1, with D maybe TRBD1 (6 bases). Trimming pared 4 bases from V and 10 bases from J, leaving 16 bases between. Germline lookup yields CDR1 SGHDN and CDR2 FVKESK. There are 13 residues in the CDR3. CDR3 DNA: TGTGCCAGCAGCCCCATATACAGGGCTGGAGCTTTCTTT. Translating it yields CASSPIYRAGAFF.

The chain joins TRBV7-2 to TRBJ2-2; 8 positions match TRBD1. Losses at the gene ends were 5 bases for V and 5 bases for J; bases not matched to a gene: 7. Looked up from germline, CDR1 is SGHTA and CDR2 is FQGNSA. The CDR3 is 15 residues long. CDR3 amino acids: CASSGQGRGTGELFF. In DNA form, the CDR3 reads TGTGCCAGCAGCGGACAGGGAAGAGGAACCGGGGAGCTGTTTTTT.

V gene TRBV5-5 combines with J gene TRBJ2-7, with 10 positions matching TRBD1. Looked up from germline, CDR1 is SGHKS and CDR2 is YYEKEE (reference sequence). This CDR3 has 16 amino acids. V was pared by 2 bases and J by 5 bases, with 10 bases of the junction left unmatched. CDR3 DNA sequence: TGTGCCAGCAGCTTAACTTCGACAGGGGGCCAGAACGAGCAGTACTTC. It yields the protein CASSLTSTGGQNEQYF.

The V call is TRBV7-2, the J call TRBJ2-5; a weak D match, TRBD2 (5 bases). This CDR3 is built from 13 residues. Looked up from germline, CDR1 is SGHTA and CDR2 is FQGNSA. Trimming cost V 3 bases and J 1 base, with 6 bases left between them. This CDR3 is CASSFTSQETQYF. As DNA, the CDR3 is TGTGCCAGCAGCTTCACTAGCCAAGAGACCCAGTACTTC.

V usage is TRBV7-6 and J usage is TRBJ2-3; 7 bases agree with TRBD1. The CDR3 is made up of 15 amino acids. Trimming removed 5 bases from V and 6 bases from J; junction bases left unmatched: 11. Germline V gene lookup returns CDR1 SGHVS and CDR2 FNYEAQ. The CDR3 protein is CASSRVGRGSDTQYF. Written as DNA, the CDR3 is TGTGCCAGCAGCCGGGTCGGCAGGGGGTCCGATACGCAGTATTTT.

The chain carries TRBV25-1 and TRBJ1-4; a possible D gene is TRBD1 (6 bases). Deletions cut 8 bases from V and 6 bases from J, with 13 bases between. CDR1 and CDR2 (germline): MGHDK, SYGVNS. The CDR3 is 13 amino acids. The CDR3 DNA reads as TGTGCCAGCGGGGACACAATATATGAAAAACTGTTTTTT. It yields the protein CASGDTIYEKLFF.

The chain combines TRBV10-3 with TRBJ1-5, with TRBD1 identical over 8 bases. Germline CDR1 reads ENHRY; CDR2 reads SYGVKD. The CDR3 totals 14 residues. J was trimmed by 6 bases and V by 5 bases; bases with no gene match: 6. This chain's CDR3 is CAISRDRQFQPQHF. The CDR3 DNA reads as TGTGCCATCAGTAGGGACAGGCAGTTTCAGCCCCAGCATTTT.

This sequence joins TRBV5-1 and TRBJ2-1; 8 positions match TRBD1. With V trimmed by 4 bases and J by 6 bases, 9 bases remained unmatched. The germline V gene has CDR1 SGHRS and CDR2 YFSETQ. The CDR3 has 15 residues. CDR3: CASSVRQGRGNEQFF. CDR3 nucleotides: TGCGCCAGCAGCGTCCGACAGGGGCGGGGCAATGAGCAGTTCTTC.

The V call is TRBV19, the J call TRBJ2-1; D unclear. Trimming stripped 7 bases from V and 3 bases from J, with 4 bases between. This CDR3 contains 11 residues. CDR1 LNHDA and CDR2 SQIVND come from the germline V gene (reference sequence). CDR3 loop: CASTNYNEQFF. The CDR3 nucleotides are TGTGCCAGTACTAACTACAATGAGCAGTTCTTC.

The CDR3 DNA sequence: TGTGCCAGCAGTGCTACGACAAGGGGCGTGGATGGCTACACCTTC. Translated: CASSATTRGVDGYTF. V is TRBV2 and J is TRBJ1-2; weak D call: TRBD1 (5 bases). Between the trimmed V and J ends, which lost 4 bases and 6 bases, there was a span of 18 bases. This CDR3 spans 15 amino acids. Germline V CDR1 and CDR2: SNHLY, FYNNEI.

This clone turned up a few times. The V gene is TRBV5-5, the J gene TRBJ2-1, with 11 nucleotides matching TRBD2. J was trimmed by 8 bases and V by 7 bases; bases with no gene match: 5. The CDR3 totals 13 residues. Germline CDR1 reads SGHKS; CDR2 reads YYEKEE (reference sequence). CDR3 DNA sequence: TGTGCCAGCCATAGCGGGAGGGCCGATGAGCAGTTCTTC. This gives the protein CASHSGRADEQFF. The complete variable domain, with remaining parts taken from reference TRBV5-5 and TRBJ2-1, reads DAGVTQSPTHLIKTRGQQVTLRCSPISGHKSVSWYQQVLGQGPQFIFQYYEKEERGRGNFPDRFSARQFPNYSSELNVNALLLGDSALYLCASHSGRADEQFFGPGTRLTVL.

The rearrangement links TRBV9 to TRBJ1-1, with D unresolved. CDR3 length equals 16 residues. The V and J ends lost 4 bases and 4 bases respectively, with 20 bases between them. CDR1 and CDR2 from the germline V gene are SGDLS and YYNGEE. CDR3 protein: CASSPPPEGLRTEAFF. The CDR3 DNA reads as TGTGCCAGCAGCCCCCCCCCGGAGGGTTTGCGCACTGAAGCTTTCTTT. Complete variable domain (other parts from reference TRBV9 and TRBJ1-1): DSGVTQTPKHLITATGQRVTLRCSPRSGDLSVYWYQQSLDQGLQFLIQYYNGEERAKGNILERFSAQQFPDLHSELNLSSLELGDSALYFCASSPPPEGLRTEAFFGQGTRLTVV.

The chain joins TRBV5-1 to TRBJ2-7; 7 bases are a match to TRBD1. The CDR3 covers 14 residues. V lost 4 bases, J lost 1 base, and 5 bases stayed unmatched. Germline V lookup: CDR1 SGHRS, CDR2 YFSETQ. CDR3 sequence reads: CASSKGATSYEQYF. CDR3 sequence (DNA): TGCGCCAGCAGCAAGGGGGCGACTTCCTACGAGCAGTACTTC. Full variable domain (missing parts from reference TRBV5-1 and TRBJ2-7): KAGVTQTPRYLIKTRGQQVTLSCSPISGHRSVSWYQQTPGQGLQFLFEYFSETQRNKGNFPGRFSGRQFSNSRSEMNVSTLELGDSALYLCASSKGATSYEQYFGPGTRLTVT.

The chain employs TRBV5-1 and TRBJ1-4; 7 bases line up with TRBD1. Per the germline V gene, CDR1 is SGHRS and CDR2 is YFSETQ. This CDR3 spans 14 amino acids. V was clipped by 1 base and J by 7 bases; unmatched bases: 4. The CDR3 sequence: CASSLRQGGEKLFF. The CDR3 DNA is TGCGCCAGCAGCTTGAGACAGGGTGGTGAAAAACTGTTTTTT.

The chain carries TRBV10-3 and TRBJ1-5; D might be TRBD1 (5 bases). V gave up 1 base and J gave up 4 bases, with 14 bases separating them. The CDR3 length is 16 residues. Looked up from germline, CDR1 is ENHRY and CDR2 is SYGVKD. In nucleotides, the CDR3 is TGTGCCATCAGTGAGTTGGGGGGTGAGGTGAATCAGCCCCAGCATTTT. This sequence encodes CAISELGGEVNQPQHF.

The CDR3 loop reads CASSYGQLNSPLHF. The CDR3 DNA reads TGTGCCAGCAGTTACGGGCAACTTAATTCACCCCTCCACTTT. The chain couples TRBV6-5 to TRBJ1-6, with D unclear. The CDR3 is made up of 14 amino acids. Trimming cost V 2 bases and J 6 bases, with 8 bases left between them. CDR1 and CDR2 (germline): MNHEY, SVGAGI.

The rearrangement links TRBV6-5 to TRBJ2-2; 10 bases align to TRBD2. V gave up 4 bases and J gave up 3 bases; unmatched junction bases: 5. The CDR3 is 16 amino acids. Looked up from germline, CDR1 is MNHEY and CDR2 is SVGAGI. The CDR3 protein is CASSFLAGVYTGELFF. CDR3 in DNA: TGTGCCAGCAGTTTCCTAGCGGGGGTGTACACCGGGGAGCTGTTTTTT.

The rearrangement uses TRBV7-6 and TRBJ1-1; D unresolved. The CDR3 spans 14 residues. Trimming left V 1 base short and J 0 bases short, with 6 bases between. From germline, CDR1 is SGHVS and CDR2 FNYEAQ. The CDR3 region has the DNA TGTGCCAGCAGCTTAGAGAGTATGAACACTGAAGCTTTCTTT. As protein: CASSLESMNTEAFF. Full variable domain (outside the CDR3, taken from reference TRBV7-6 and TRBJ1-1): GAGVSQSPRYKVTKRGQDVALRCDPISGHVSLYWYRQALGQGPEFLTYFNYEAQQDKSGLPNDRFSAERPEGSISTLTIQRTEQRDSAMYRCASSLESMNTEAFFGQGTRLTVV.